This record covers a single TCR beta chain. When the RNA was reverse transcribed, random hexamers were used with an input of roughly 0.5 to 1 ug. TCRdb fed the immunoSEQ multiplex PCR reads into MiXCR, producing one record per CDR3 protein. The sample shows about 210,000 distinct CDR3 sequences, nearly 97% of them seen only once. These data originate in a study of CD8 T cells in Susac syndrome. Germline V gene sequence: CDR1 LGHNA, CDR2 YNFKEQ. The ends were cut back, 0 bases at V and 1 base at J, with 9 bases in the middle. The CDR3 loop spans 15 amino acids. What was sequenced was CD4+ T cells from PBMCs. This clonotype originated in a human donor with multiple sclerosis. This rearrangement joins TRBV4-2 to TRBJ2-5, with a tentative D call TRBD2 (5 bases). CDR3 bases: TGTGCCAGCAGCCAAGATTATCTAGCCCAAGAGACCCAGTACTTC. Its protein is CASSQDYLAQETQYF.